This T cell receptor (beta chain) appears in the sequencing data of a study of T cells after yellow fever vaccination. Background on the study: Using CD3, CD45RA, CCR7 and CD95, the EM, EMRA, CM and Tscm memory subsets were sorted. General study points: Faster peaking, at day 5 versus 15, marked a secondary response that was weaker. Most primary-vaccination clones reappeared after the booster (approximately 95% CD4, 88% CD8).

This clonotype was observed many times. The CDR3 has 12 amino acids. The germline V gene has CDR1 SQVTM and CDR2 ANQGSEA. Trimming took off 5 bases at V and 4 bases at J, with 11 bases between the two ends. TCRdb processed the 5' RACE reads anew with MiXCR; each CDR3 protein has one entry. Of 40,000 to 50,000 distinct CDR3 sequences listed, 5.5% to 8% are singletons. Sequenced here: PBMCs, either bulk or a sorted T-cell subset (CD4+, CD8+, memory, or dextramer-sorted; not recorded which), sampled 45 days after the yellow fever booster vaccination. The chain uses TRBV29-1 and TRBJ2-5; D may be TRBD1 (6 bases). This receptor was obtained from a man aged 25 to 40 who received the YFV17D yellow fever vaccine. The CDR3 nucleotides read TGCAGCGTTCTCAGGGGCGTAGAGACCCAGTACTTC. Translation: CSVLRGVETQYF.